These T cell receptor beta chains were read from a single sample in a study of T cell repertoires in cytomegalovirus infection. One entry per CDR3 protein results from TCRdb running MiXCR on the reads. This table holds 200,000 or so distinct CDR3 sequences, over 25% found once. Sequencing input: PBMCs. The receptors come from a human donor in good health (CMV status not recorded). Some clones in this sample may be carry-over from other donors' samples. CDR3s include the opening cysteine and the closing phenylalanine or tryptophan. Fields, in order: clone size, J gene, V gene, D gene, CDR3 protein, CDR3 DNA. The D gene is left open where the match is weak. The size entry is marked missing in some rows and otherwise reads once, few, many or a size class.

clone size: many
J gene: TRBJ2-7
V gene: TRBV5-6
D gene: -
CDR3 protein: CASSLPDTDYEQYF
CDR3 DNA: TGTGCCAGCAGCTTACCGGACACAGACTACGAGCAGTACTTC

clone size: -
J gene: TRBJ2-7
V gene: TRBV6-6
D gene: -
CDR3 protein: CASSYGVSTSRYEQYF
CDR3 DNA: TGTGCCAGCAGTTACGGGGTCTCTACTAGTCGCTACGAGCAGTACTTC

clone size: few
J gene: TRBJ1-6
V gene: TRBV12-3/TRBV12-4
D gene: -
CDR3 protein: CASTLNPAWGDSPLHF
CDR3 DNA: TGTGCCAGCACCCTAAACCCAGCTTGGGGGGATTCACCCCTCCACTTT

clone size: -
J gene: TRBJ2-1
V gene: TRBV12-3/TRBV12-4
D gene: -
CDR3 protein: CASSELAWDRQFF
CDR3 DNA: TGTGCCAGCAGTGAACTAGCTTGGGATAGGCAGTTCTTC

clone size: -
J gene: TRBJ1-1
V gene: TRBV7-9
D gene: TRBD1
CDR3 protein: CASSLNRGLNTEAFF
CDR3 DNA: TGTGCCAGCAGCTTGAACAGGGGACTGAACACTGAAGCTTTCTTT

clone size: -
J gene: TRBJ1-5
V gene: TRBV19
D gene: TRBD1
CDR3 protein: CASSIVRRDRGPQHF
CDR3 DNA: TGTGCCAGTAGTATAGTCCGCCGGGACAGGGGTCCCCAGCATTTT

clone size: -
J gene: TRBJ1-1
V gene: TRBV7-2
D gene: TRBD1
CDR3 protein: CASSRTQGGSTEAFF
CDR3 DNA: TGTGCCAGCAGCCGTACCCAGGGGGGTAGCACTGAAGCTTTCTTT

clone size: -
J gene: TRBJ1-2
V gene: TRBV29-1
D gene: -
CDR3 protein: CSVYGVRTANSYGYTF
CDR3 DNA: TGCAGCGTTTACGGGGTGAGGACAGCGAACTCCTATGGCTACACCTTC

clone size: many
J gene: TRBJ2-3
V gene: TRBV7-2
D gene: -
CDR3 protein: CASSSTGPADTQYF
CDR3 DNA: TGTGCCAGCAGCTCGACAGGTCCCGCAGATACGCAGTATTTT

clone size: -
J gene: TRBJ2-6
V gene: TRBV7-2
D gene: -
CDR3 protein: CASSLRTDISGANVLTF
CDR3 DNA: TGTGCCAGCAGCTTAAGGACTGACATCTCTGGGGCCAACGTCCTGACTTTC

clone size: few
J gene: TRBJ2-5
V gene: TRBV11-2
D gene: TRBD2
CDR3 protein: CASSPSSGGAGTQYF
CDR3 DNA: TGTGCCAGCAGCCCATCTAGCGGGGGGGCCGGGACCCAGTACTTC

clone size: few
J gene: TRBJ2-2
V gene: TRBV20-1
D gene: TRBD2
CDR3 protein: CSARASGTLSGELFF
CDR3 DNA: TGCAGTGCTAGAGCTAGCGGGACTTTGTCCGGGGAGCTGTTTTTT

clone size: -
J gene: TRBJ1-1
V gene: TRBV3-1
D gene: -
CDR3 protein: CASRQDGGRGNTEAFF
CDR3 DNA: TGTGCCAGCAGACAAGATGGTGGCAGGGGAAACACTGAAGCTTTCTTT

clone size: many
J gene: TRBJ1-2
V gene: TRBV7-2
D gene: -
CDR3 protein: CASSFGPGDGYTF
CDR3 DNA: TGTGCCAGCAGCTTCGGGCCCGGGGATGGCTACACCTTC

clone size: few
J gene: TRBJ2-1
V gene: TRBV7-9
D gene: -
CDR3 protein: CASSFGSEQFF
CDR3 DNA: TGTGCCAGCAGCTTCGGCAGCGAGCAGTTCTTC

clone size: -
J gene: TRBJ2-2
V gene: TRBV18
D gene: -
CDR3 protein: CASSQGTNTGELFF
CDR3 DNA: TGTGCCAGCTCACAAGGGACGAACACCGGGGAGCTGTTTTTT

clone size: -
J gene: TRBJ2-1
V gene: TRBV7-8
D gene: TRBD1
CDR3 protein: CASRKTGNEQFF
CDR3 DNA: TGTGCCAGCAGAAAGACAGGGAATGAGCAGTTCTTC

clone size: -
J gene: TRBJ1-3
V gene: TRBV4-1
D gene: -
CDR3 protein: CASSLPFRRSSGNTIYF
CDR3 DNA: TGCGCCAGCAGCCTCCCCTTCCGGCGAAGCTCTGGAAACACCATATATTTT

clone size: -
J gene: TRBJ1-4
V gene: TRBV6-1
D gene: -
CDR3 protein: CASSVDGTEEKLFF
CDR3 DNA: TGTGCCAGCAGTGTCGACGGGACGGAAGAAAAACTGTTTTTT

clone size: many
J gene: TRBJ2-2
V gene: TRBV20-1
D gene: TRBD2
CDR3 protein: CSAVREGMAGELFF
CDR3 DNA: TGCAGTGCTGTCCGGGAGGGGATGGCCGGGGAGCTGTTTTTT

clone size: many
J gene: TRBJ2-1
V gene: TRBV6-1
D gene: TRBD2
CDR3 protein: CASSEDGGGYNEQFF
CDR3 DNA: TGTGCCAGCAGTGAAGACGGGGGGGGTTACAATGAGCAGTTCTTC

clone size: -
J gene: TRBJ2-7
V gene: TRBV11-2
D gene: -
CDR3 protein: CASSLDRQADEQYF
CDR3 DNA: TGTGCCAGCAGCTTAGACCGACAGGCGGACGAGCAGTACTTC

clone size: -
J gene: TRBJ2-1
V gene: TRBV11-2
D gene: -
CDR3 protein: CASSFKLGRIAYNEQFF
CDR3 DNA: TGTGCCAGCAGCTTTAAATTGGGACGGATTGCCTACAATGAGCAGTTCTTC

clone size: many
J gene: TRBJ2-7
V gene: TRBV4-1
D gene: -
CDR3 protein: CASSQDETGRSYEQYF
CDR3 DNA: TGCGCCAGCAGCCAAGATGAAACAGGGCGATCCTACGAGCAGTACTTC

clone size: many
J gene: TRBJ1-5
V gene: TRBV7-2
D gene: -
CDR3 protein: CASSPTGSSQPQHF
CDR3 DNA: TGTGCCAGCAGTCCTACAGGGTCAAGTCAGCCCCAGCATTTT

clone size: -
J gene: TRBJ2-5
V gene: TRBV5-4
D gene: TRBD2
CDR3 protein: CASSSTPGLAGETQYF
CDR3 DNA: TGTGCCAGCAGCTCGACTCCGGGACTAGCGGGAGAGACCCAGTACTTC

clone size: many
J gene: TRBJ1-1
V gene: TRBV12-3/TRBV12-4
D gene: -
CDR3 protein: CASSLLGQNTEAFF
CDR3 DNA: TGTGCCAGCAGTTTGTTAGGACAGAACACTGAAGCTTTCTTT

clone size: -
J gene: TRBJ1-1
V gene: TRBV18
D gene: -
CDR3 protein: CASSLGSAEAFF
CDR3 DNA: TGTGCCAGCTCACTCGGGAGCGCTGAAGCTTTCTTT

clone size: -
J gene: TRBJ1-1
V gene: TRBV2
D gene: -
CDR3 protein: CASIRQVTNTEAFF
CDR3 DNA: TGTGCCAGCATTAGACAGGTTACGAACACTGAAGCTTTCTTT

clone size: few
J gene: TRBJ1-2
V gene: TRBV7-2
D gene: TRBD1
CDR3 protein: CASSPLGTGRIYTF
CDR3 DNA: TGTGCCAGCAGCCCCCTAGGGACAGGGAGAATCTACACCTTC

clone size: many
J gene: TRBJ1-1
V gene: TRBV7-2
D gene: -
CDR3 protein: CASSLTSDGDTEAFF
CDR3 DNA: TGTGCCAGCAGCCTTACGTCGGATGGAGACACTGAAGCTTTCTTT

clone size: few
J gene: TRBJ2-7
V gene: TRBV5-6
D gene: -
CDR3 protein: CASSFTQGTTFTYEQYF
CDR3 DNA: TGTGCCAGCAGCTTCACGCAGGGGACGACTTTTACCTACGAGCAGTACTTC

clone size: few
J gene: TRBJ1-1
V gene: TRBV25-1
D gene: -
CDR3 protein: CASSGAWGFGDTEAFF
CDR3 DNA: TGTGCCAGCAGTGGAGCTTGGGGGTTCGGGGACACTGAAGCTTTCTTT

clone size: -
J gene: TRBJ2-3
V gene: TRBV7-9
D gene: -
CDR3 protein: CASSFGENTDTQYF
CDR3 DNA: TGTGCCAGCAGCTTCGGGGAGAACACAGATACGCAGTATTTT

clone size: -
J gene: TRBJ1-5
V gene: TRBV6-5
D gene: -
CDR3 protein: CASSLGSQQPQHF
CDR3 DNA: TGTGCCAGCAGTCTGGGGTCCCAGCAGCCCCAGCATTTT

clone size: -
J gene: TRBJ2-1
V gene: TRBV7-2
D gene: TRBD2
CDR3 protein: CASSFRGRGGRSCVF
CDR3 DNA: TGTGCCAGCAGCTTTCGGGGGCGGGGGGGCAGGTCATGTGTCTTC

clone size: -
J gene: TRBJ2-5
V gene: TRBV29-1
D gene: -
CDR3 protein: CSVERLRQETQYF
CDR3 DNA: TGCAGCGTTGAACGGCTGAGACAAGAGACCCAGTACTTC

clone size: -
J gene: TRBJ2-1
V gene: TRBV6-2/TRBV6-3
D gene: TRBD2
CDR3 protein: CASSSDLHSGGNNEQFF
CDR3 DNA: TGTGCCAGCAGTTCCGACCTTCATAGCGGGGGAAACAATGAGCAGTTCTTC

clone size: few
J gene: TRBJ2-2
V gene: TRBV11-2
D gene: -
CDR3 protein: CASSFTGRANTGELFF
CDR3 DNA: TGTGCCAGCAGCTTTACGGGCCGAGCGAACACCGGGGAGCTGTTTTTT

clone size: -
J gene: TRBJ2-7
V gene: TRBV27
D gene: TRBD1
CDR3 protein: CASSQRQGFEQYF
CDR3 DNA: TGTGCCAGCAGTCAACGACAGGGCTTTGAGCAGTACTTC

clone size: -
J gene: TRBJ1-6
V gene: TRBV9
D gene: -
CDR3 protein: CASSPRPPLHF
CDR3 DNA: TGTGCCAGCAGCCCACGGCCACCCCTCCACTTT

clone size: many
J gene: TRBJ2-7
V gene: TRBV7-2
D gene: -
CDR3 protein: CASSVGRAVSYEQYF
CDR3 DNA: TGTGCCAGCAGTGTCGGACGGGCGGTCTCCTACGAGCAGTACTTC

clone size: few
J gene: TRBJ2-3
V gene: TRBV20-1
D gene: TRBD1
CDR3 protein: CSAGDSLLPTTDTQYF
CDR3 DNA: TGCAGTGCTGGGGACAGCCTTCTCCCAACCACAGATACGCAGTATTTT

clone size: once
J gene: TRBJ1-1
V gene: TRBV2
D gene: -
CDR3 protein: CASTSGLGPNTEAFF
CDR3 DNA: TGTGCCAGCACCTCAGGGCTGGGGCCGAACACTGAAGCTTTCTTT

clone size: many
J gene: TRBJ1-5
V gene: TRBV12-3/TRBV12-4
D gene: -
CDR3 protein: CASSLGGGSNQPQHF
CDR3 DNA: TGTGCCAGCAGTTTAGGGGGAGGGAGCAATCAGCCCCAGCATTTT

clone size: -
J gene: TRBJ2-7
V gene: TRBV6-1
D gene: -
CDR3 protein: CARTPSYTSSYEQYF
CDR3 DNA: TGTGCCAGAACCCCCTCCTACACGAGCTCCTACGAGCAGTACTTC

clone size: -
J gene: TRBJ2-1
V gene: TRBV11-3
D gene: -
CDR3 protein: CASSLGSPGNEQFF
CDR3 DNA: TGTGCCAGCAGCTTGGGTTCGCCAGGGAATGAGCAGTTCTTC

clone size: -
J gene: TRBJ1-2
V gene: TRBV10-3
D gene: -
CDR3 protein: CAIAENYGYTF
CDR3 DNA: TGTGCCATCGCAGAAAACTATGGCTACACCTTC

clone size: -
J gene: TRBJ2-1
V gene: TRBV5-1
D gene: TRBD2
CDR3 protein: CASSSLADGEQFF
CDR3 DNA: TGCGCCAGCAGTTCTCTAGCGGATGGGGAGCAGTTCTTC

clone size: -
J gene: TRBJ2-5
V gene: TRBV3-1
D gene: -
CDR3 protein: CASSQDRTPQETQYF
CDR3 DNA: TGTGCCAGCAGCCAAGATAGGACACCCCAAGAGACCCAGTACTTC

clone size: -
J gene: TRBJ1-6
V gene: TRBV28
D gene: -
CDR3 protein: CASSTGRYNSPLHF
CDR3 DNA: TGTGCCAGCAGTACTGGACGGTATAATTCACCCCTCCACTTT

clone size: few
J gene: TRBJ2-5
V gene: TRBV6-5
D gene: TRBD1
CDR3 protein: CASSWDREYQETQYF
CDR3 DNA: TGTGCCAGCAGTTGGGACAGAGAGTACCAAGAGACCCAGTACTTC